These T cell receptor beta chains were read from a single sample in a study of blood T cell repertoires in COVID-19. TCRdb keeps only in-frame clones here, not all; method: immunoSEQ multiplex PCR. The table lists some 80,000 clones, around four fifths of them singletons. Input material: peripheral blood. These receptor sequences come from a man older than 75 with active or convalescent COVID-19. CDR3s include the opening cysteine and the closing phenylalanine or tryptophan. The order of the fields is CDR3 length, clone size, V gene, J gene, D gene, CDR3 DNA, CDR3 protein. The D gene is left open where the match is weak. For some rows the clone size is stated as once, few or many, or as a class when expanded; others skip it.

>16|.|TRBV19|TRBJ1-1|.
TGTGCCAGTAGCCAAGGGGCGAAGAGGACGAACACTGAAGCTTTCTTT
CASSQGAKRTNTEAFF
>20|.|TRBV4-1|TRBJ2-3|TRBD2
TGCGCTAGCAGCCAAGGCCGCGCGGGACTAGCGGGAGGGCCGACAGATACGCAGTATTTT
CASSQGRAGLAGGPTDTQYF
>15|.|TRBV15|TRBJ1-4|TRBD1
TGTGCCACCAGCAAAGACAGGGGAGAGTATGAAAAACTGTTTTTT
CATSKDRGEYEKLFF
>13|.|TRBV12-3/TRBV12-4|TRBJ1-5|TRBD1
TGTGCCAGCAGATCGGGACAGGATCAGCCCCAGCATTTT
CASRSGQDQPQHF
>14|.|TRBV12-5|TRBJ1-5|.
TGTGCTAGTGGTTTGAGCGGGAGCAATCAGCCCCAGCATTTT
CASGLSGSNQPQHF
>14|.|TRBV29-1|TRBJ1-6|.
TGCAGCGGCCGCCGAGGGCAGGATAATTCACCCCTCCACTTT
CSGRRGQDNSPLHF
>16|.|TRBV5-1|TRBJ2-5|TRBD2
TGCGCCAGCAGCTTGGGTTCTAGCGGGAGGGGAGAGACCCAGTACTTC
CASSLGSSGRGETQYF
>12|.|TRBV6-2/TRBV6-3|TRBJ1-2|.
TGTGCCAGCAGTTACTACGGGGGAGGCTACACCTTC
CASSYYGGGYTF
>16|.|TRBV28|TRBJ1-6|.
TGTGCCAGCAGTTTTTTTGGCGACAGACAAGGAAGAGCCCTCCACTTT
CASSFFGDRQGRALHF
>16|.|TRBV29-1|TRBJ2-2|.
TGCAGCGTTGAAGTCGGCGCGACAGGAAACACCGGGGAGCTGTTTTTT
CSVEVGATGNTGELFF
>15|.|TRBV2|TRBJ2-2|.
TGTGCCAGCAGTGCGCGGACAGCGAACACCGGGGAGCTGTTTTTT
CASSARTANTGELFF
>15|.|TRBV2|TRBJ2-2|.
TGTGCCAGCAGGGAGGAAAGGCTGAACACCGGGGAGCTGTTTTTT
CASREERLNTGELFF
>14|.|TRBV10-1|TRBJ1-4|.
TGCGCCAGCAGTCGACATCCGAATAATGAAAAACTGTTTTTT
CASSRHPNNEKLFF
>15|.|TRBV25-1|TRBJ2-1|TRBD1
TGTGCCAGCAGTGAACTGGGACAGGGGGCCAATGAGCAGTTCTTC
CASSELGQGANEQFF
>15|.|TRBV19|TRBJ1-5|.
TGTGCCAGAAACCTTCTGGGGCAGGCAAATCAGCCCCAGCATTTT
CARNLLGQANQPQHF
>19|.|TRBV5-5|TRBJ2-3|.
TGTGCCAGCAGCGTACAGCCAAGTAATCCCGTCGGAAGCTCAGATACGCAGTATTTT
CASSVQPSNPVGSSDTQYF
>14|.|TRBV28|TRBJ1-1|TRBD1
TGTGCCAGCAGACCGGACAGGGTCTGGGCTGAAGCTTTCTTT
CASRPDRVWAEAFF
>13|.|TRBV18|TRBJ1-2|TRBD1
TGTGCCAGCTCACCCGGACAGGGTAACGGCTACACCTTC
CASSPGQGNGYTF
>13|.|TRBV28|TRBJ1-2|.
TGTGCCAGCAGTTTATCGGGGGGCAGGGGCTACACCTTC
CASSLSGGRGYTF
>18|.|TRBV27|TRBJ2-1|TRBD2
TGTGCCAGCAGTTTGGTCCCTCCTTCGGGGGGTGTCAACAATGAGCAGTTCTTC
CASSLVPPSGGVNNEQFF
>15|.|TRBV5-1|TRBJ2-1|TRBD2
TGCGCCAGCAGCTCCTGGACTAGCGGGCCTAATGAGCAGTTCTTC
CASSSWTSGPNEQFF
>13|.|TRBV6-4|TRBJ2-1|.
TGTGCCAGCAGTGCCCAAGCGGTAAATGAGCAGTTCTTC
CASSAQAVNEQFF
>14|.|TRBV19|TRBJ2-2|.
TGTGCCAGTAGTTCCGGGACACACACCGGGGAGCTGTTTTTT
CASSSGTHTGELFF
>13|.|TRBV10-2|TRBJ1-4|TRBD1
TGCGCCAGCACGGACAGGGTAGATGAAAAACTGTTTTTT
CASTDRVDEKLFF
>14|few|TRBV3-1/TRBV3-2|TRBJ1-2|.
TGTGCCAGCAGCCAAAAGGCGGCCAGAAATGGCTACACCTTC
CASSQKAARNGYTF
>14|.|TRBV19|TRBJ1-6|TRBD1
TGTGCCAGTAGCTTGGCCGGGACAGGTTCACCCCTCCACTTT
CASSLAGTGSPLHF
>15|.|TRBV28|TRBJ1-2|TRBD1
TGTGCCAGCAGATCGGGCGGGACAGGCCTCTATGGCTACACCTTC
CASRSGGTGLYGYTF
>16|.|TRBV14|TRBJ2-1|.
TGTGCCAGCAGCCGCCCGAGAGAGGGGGGGGCCAATGAGCAGTTCTTC
CASSRPREGGANEQFF
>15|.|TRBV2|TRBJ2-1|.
TGTGCCAGCAGGGACCCGGGACTCCCGGGGAATGAGCAGTTCTTC
CASRDPGLPGNEQFF
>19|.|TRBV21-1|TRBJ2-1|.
TGTGCCAGCACCCTCGGGGAGCGGGAGGGCCAAATAGGCTACAATGAGCAGTTCTTC
CASTLGEREGQIGYNEQFF
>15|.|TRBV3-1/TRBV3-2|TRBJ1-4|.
TGTGCCAGCAGCCAAGAATGGGGAGTCGGGGAAAAACTGTTTTTT
CASSQEWGVGEKLFF
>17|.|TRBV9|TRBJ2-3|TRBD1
TGTGCCAGCAGCGTAGTGACGACAGGGAGATCTACAGATACGCAGTATTTT
CASSVVTTGRSTDTQYF
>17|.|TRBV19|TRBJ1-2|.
TGTGCCAGTAGAACGGGGACCCAGGAGGGATCTAACTATGGCTACACCTTC
CASRTGTQEGSNYGYTF
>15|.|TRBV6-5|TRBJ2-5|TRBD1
TGTGCCAGCACCTTGACAGGGACGTACCAAGAGACCCAGTACTTC
CASTLTGTYQETQYF
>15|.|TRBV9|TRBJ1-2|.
TGTGCCAGCAGCGTAGGACAGGCGAACCTCTATGGCTACACCTTC
CASSVGQANLYGYTF
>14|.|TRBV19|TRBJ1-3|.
TGTGCCACAAAGACGGAGCACTCTGGAAACACCATATATTTT
CATKTEHSGNTIYF
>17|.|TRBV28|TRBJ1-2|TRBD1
TGTGCCAGCAGTCCCCTCCTATTGACAGGGGGCGACTATGGCTACACCTTC
CASSPLLLTGGDYGYTF
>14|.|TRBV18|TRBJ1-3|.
TGTGCCAGCTCACCACGGACAGCTGGAAACACCATATATTTT
CASSPRTAGNTIYF
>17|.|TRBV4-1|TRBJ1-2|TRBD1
TGCGCCAGCAGCCAAGGGATCGACAGGGGTGGGATCTATGGCTACACCTTC
CASSQGIDRGGIYGYTF
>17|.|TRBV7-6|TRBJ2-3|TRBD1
TGTGCCAGCAGCCCCCGGGGGCGGACAGGGGTGGTAGATACGCAGTATTTT
CASSPRGRTGVVDTQYF
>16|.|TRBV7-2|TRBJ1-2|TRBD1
TGTGCCAGCAGCTTAGCAGGGGGCGCGGGTGGGTATGGCTACACCTTC
CASSLAGGAGGYGYTF
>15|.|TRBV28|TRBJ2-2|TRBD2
TGTGCCAGCAGTCGGGGGGGCTCGAACACCGGGGAGCTGTTTTTT
CASSRGGSNTGELFF
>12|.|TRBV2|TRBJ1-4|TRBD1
TGTGCCAGCAGTCGGACAGGTGAAAAACTGTTTTTT
CASSRTGEKLFF
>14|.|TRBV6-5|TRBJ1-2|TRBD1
TGTGCCAGCAGCCGGACAGGGCAATACTATGGCTACACCTTC
CASSRTGQYYGYTF
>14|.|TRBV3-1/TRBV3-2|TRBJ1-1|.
TGTGCCAGCAGCCCTCAGGGAGGGGTATCTGAAGCTTTCTTT
CASSPQGGVSEAFF
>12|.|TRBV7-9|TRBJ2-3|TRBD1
TGTGCCAGCATCCGACAGGGGGGTACGCAGTATTTT
CASIRQGGTQYF
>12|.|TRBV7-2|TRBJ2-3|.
TGTGCCAGCAGGGCGGGTACAGATACGCAGTATTTT
CASRAGTDTQYF
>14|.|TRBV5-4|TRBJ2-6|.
TGTGCCAGCAGCTTGCCGGCTGGGGCCAACGTCCTGACTTTC
CASSLPAGANVLTF
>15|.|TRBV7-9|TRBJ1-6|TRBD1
TGTGCCAGCAGCTTGAGGACAGGGACGGATTCACCCCTCCACTTT
CASSLRTGTDSPLHF
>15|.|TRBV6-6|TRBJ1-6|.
TGTGCCAGCAGTTACTCAGTAGCGGGGAATTCACCCCTCCACTTT
CASSYSVAGNSPLHF
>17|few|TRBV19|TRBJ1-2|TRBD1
TGTGCCAGTAGTATCGACCCCGCCGGGACAGGGGCCTATGGCTACACCTTC
CASSIDPAGTGAYGYTF
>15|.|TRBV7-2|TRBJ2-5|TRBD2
TGTGCCAGCAGCTTAGGAGCGGGGGGGTCCCGGACCCAGTACTTC
CASSLGAGGSRTQYF
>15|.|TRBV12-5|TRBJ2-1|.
TGTGCTAGTGGTTTGTCAGGGGTCTCCTACAATGAGCAGTTCTTC
CASGLSGVSYNEQFF
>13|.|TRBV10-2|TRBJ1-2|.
TGCGCCAGCAGGGACAGTCCCGGGAATGGCTACACCTTC
CASRDSPGNGYTF
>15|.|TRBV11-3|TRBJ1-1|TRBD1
TGTGCCAGCAGCTTGGGACAGTTTTTGAACACTGAAGCTTTCTTT
CASSLGQFLNTEAFF
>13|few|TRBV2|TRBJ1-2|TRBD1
TGTGCCAGTACTGACAGGGGGAGCTATGGCTACACCTTC
CASTDRGSYGYTF
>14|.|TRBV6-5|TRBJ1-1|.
TGTGCCAGCAGTTACCAACGGACTAAAACTGAAGCTTTCTTT
CASSYQRTKTEAFF
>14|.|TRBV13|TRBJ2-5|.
TGTGCCAGCAGCTTACAGGAACCAGGGGAGACCCAGTACTTC
CASSLQEPGETQYF
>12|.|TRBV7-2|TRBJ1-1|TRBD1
TGTGCCAGCAGCTACCAGGGGGGTGAAGCTTTCTTT
CASSYQGGEAFF